This T cell receptor (beta chain) was sequenced in a study of blood T cells in healthy people across ages. As concerns this clonotype: Its antigen remains unidentified.

The germline V gene has CDR1 SEHNR and CDR2 FQNEAQ (reference sequence). This CDR3 has 13 amino acids. Between the trimmed V and J ends, which lost 5 bases and 3 bases, there was a span of 10 bases. Alongside a J-beta primer mix, a sample-barcoded 5' primer served in a second PCR lasting about 6 to 12 cycles. A single record per CDR3 protein comes from TCRdb applying MiXCR to the 5' RACE reads. This sample yields 380,000 or so distinct CDR3 sequences, of which about 55% are seen a single time; 51% belongs to the top ten. Findings and caveats of the study: Among T cells, TCR beta diversity per million cells dropped roughly linearly as age rose.

Sequenced: blood. The source of this sequence is a man aged 60-69 years in good health. The V and J genes are TRBV7-9 and TRBJ1-2; a possible D gene is TRBD1 (5 bases). The CDR3 DNA reads TGTGCCAGCAGCCGGGGGACGGACTATGGCTACACCTTC. This codes for CASSRGTDYGYTF. The variable domain in full, completed from reference TRBV7-9 and TRBJ1-2, reads DTGVSQNPRHKITKRGQNVTFRCDPISEHNRLYWYRQTLGQGPEFLTYFQNEAQLEKSRLLSDRFSAERPKGSFSTLEIQRTEQGDSAMYLCASSRGTDYGYTFGSGTRLTVV.